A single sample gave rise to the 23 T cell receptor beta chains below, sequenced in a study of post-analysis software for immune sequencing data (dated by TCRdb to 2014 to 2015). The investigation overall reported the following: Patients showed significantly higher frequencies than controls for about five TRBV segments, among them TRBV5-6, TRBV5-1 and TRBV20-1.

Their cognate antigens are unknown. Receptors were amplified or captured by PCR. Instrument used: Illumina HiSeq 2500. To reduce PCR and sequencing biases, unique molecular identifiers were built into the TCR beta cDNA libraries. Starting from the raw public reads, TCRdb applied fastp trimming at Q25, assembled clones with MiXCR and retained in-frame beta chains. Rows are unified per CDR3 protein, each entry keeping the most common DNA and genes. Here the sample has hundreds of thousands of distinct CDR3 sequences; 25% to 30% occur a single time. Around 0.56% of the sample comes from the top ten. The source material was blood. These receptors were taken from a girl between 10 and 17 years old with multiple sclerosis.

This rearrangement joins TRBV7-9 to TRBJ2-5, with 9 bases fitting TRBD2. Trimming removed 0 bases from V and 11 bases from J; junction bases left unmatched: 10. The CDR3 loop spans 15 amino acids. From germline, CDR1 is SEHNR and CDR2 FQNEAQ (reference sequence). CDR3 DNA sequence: TGTGCCAGCAGCTTAGCCCGGGCGGGGGGGAATGAGCAGTACTTC. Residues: CASSLARAGGNEQYF.

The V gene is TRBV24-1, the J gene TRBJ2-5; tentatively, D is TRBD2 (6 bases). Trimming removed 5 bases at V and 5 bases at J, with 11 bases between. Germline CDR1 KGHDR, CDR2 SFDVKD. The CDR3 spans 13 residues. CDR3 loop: CATSVGGLETQYF. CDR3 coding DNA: TGTGCCACCAGTGTGGGGGGACTGGAGACCCAGTACTTC.

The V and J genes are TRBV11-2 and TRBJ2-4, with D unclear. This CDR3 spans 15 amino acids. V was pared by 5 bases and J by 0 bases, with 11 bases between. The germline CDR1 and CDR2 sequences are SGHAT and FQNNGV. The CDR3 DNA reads TGTGCCAGCAGCCCCAATGCAGTAGCCAAAAACATTCAGTACTTC. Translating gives CASSPNAVAKNIQYF.

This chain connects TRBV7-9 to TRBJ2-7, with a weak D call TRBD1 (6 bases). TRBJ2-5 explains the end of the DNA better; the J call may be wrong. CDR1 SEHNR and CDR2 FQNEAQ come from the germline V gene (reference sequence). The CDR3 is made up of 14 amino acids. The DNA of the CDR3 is TGTGCCAGCAGCAGCAAACAGGGATGGGAGACCCAGTACTTC. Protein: CASSSKQGWETQYF.

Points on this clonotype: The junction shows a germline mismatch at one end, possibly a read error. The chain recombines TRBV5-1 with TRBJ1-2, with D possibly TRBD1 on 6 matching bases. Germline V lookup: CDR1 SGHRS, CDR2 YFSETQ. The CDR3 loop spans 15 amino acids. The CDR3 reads CASSPDAGGLGSYIF. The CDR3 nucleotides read TGCGCCAGCAGCCCGGACGCGGGGGGCCTCGGAAGCTACATCTTC.

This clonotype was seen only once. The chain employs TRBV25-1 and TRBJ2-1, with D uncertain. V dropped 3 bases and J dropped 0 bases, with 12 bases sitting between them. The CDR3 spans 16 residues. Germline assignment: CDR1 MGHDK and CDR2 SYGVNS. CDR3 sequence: CASSDLWRSSYNEQFF. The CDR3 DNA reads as TGTGCCAGCAGTGACCTTTGGAGAAGCTCCTACAATGAGCAGTTCTTC.

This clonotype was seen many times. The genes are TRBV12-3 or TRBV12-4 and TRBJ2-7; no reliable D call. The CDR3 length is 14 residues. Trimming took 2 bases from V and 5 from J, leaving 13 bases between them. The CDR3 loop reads CASSLKGEHHEQYF. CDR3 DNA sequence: TGTGCCAGCAGTTTAAAAGGCGAGCACCACGAGCAGTACTTC.

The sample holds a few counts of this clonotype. The DNA for the CDR3 is TGCGGGGTGCGGGAGTCTGCAGATACGCAGTATTTT. Translated: CGVRESADTQYF. The chain combines TRBV29-1 with TRBJ2-3; TRBD2 agrees at 7 bases. Germline V lookup: CDR1 SQVTM, CDR2 ANQGSEA. This CDR3 is built from 12 residues.

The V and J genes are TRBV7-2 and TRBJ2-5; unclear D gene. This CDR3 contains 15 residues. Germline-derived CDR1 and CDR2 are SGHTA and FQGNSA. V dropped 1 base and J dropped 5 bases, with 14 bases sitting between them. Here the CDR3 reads CASSLVRAVGETQYF. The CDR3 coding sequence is TGTGCCAGCAGCTTAGTTAGGGCTGTTGGGGAGACCCAGTACTTC.

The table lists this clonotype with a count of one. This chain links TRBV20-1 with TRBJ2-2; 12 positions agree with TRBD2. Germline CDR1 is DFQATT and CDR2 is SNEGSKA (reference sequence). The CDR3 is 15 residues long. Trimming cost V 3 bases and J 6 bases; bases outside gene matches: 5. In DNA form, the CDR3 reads TGCAGTGCTAGTTGGCTAGCGGGAGGGCCCGGGGAGCTGTTTTTT. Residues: CSASWLAGGPGELFF.

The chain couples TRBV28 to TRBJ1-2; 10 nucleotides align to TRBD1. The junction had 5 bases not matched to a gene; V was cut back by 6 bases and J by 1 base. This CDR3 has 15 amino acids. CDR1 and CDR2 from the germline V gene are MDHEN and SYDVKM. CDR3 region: CASRRTGGSNYGYTF. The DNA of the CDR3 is TGTGCCAGCAGAAGGACAGGGGGAAGTAACTATGGCTACACCTTC.

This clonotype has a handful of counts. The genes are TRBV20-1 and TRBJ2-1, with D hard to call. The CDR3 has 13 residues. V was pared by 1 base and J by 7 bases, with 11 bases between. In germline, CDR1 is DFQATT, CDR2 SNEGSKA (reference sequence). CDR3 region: CSARGPLGNEQFF. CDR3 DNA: TGCAGTGCTAGAGGACCCCTGGGGAATGAGCAGTTCTTC.

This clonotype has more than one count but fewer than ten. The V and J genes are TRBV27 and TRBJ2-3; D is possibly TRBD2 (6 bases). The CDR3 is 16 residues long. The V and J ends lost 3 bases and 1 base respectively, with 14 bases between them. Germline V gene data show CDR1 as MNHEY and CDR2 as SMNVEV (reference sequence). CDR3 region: CASSFHRLEGTDTQYF. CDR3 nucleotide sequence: TGTGCCAGCAGTTTCCACAGACTAGAGGGCACAGATACGCAGTATTTT.

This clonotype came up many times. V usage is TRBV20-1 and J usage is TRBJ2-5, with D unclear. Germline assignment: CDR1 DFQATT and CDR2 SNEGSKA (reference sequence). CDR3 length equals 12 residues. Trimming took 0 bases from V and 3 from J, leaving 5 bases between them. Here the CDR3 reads CSARDIKETQYF. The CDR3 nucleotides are TGCAGTGCTAGAGACATCAAAGAGACCCAGTACTTC.

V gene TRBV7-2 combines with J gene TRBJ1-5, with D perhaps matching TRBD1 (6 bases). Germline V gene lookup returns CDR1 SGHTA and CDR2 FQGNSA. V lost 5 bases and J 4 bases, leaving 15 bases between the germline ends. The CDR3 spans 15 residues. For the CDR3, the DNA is TGTGCCAGCAGCCCCCTAGGGGGGTTAAATCAGCCCCAGCATTTT. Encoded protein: CASSPLGGLNQPQHF.

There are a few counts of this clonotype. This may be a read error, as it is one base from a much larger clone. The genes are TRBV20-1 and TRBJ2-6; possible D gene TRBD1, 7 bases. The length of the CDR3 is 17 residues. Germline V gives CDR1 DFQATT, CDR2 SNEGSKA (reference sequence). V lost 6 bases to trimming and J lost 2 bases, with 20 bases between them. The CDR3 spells CSADGQGGFPGANVLTF. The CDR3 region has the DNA TGCAGTGCCGACGGGCAGGGGGGCTTTCCTGGGGCCAACGTCCTGACTTTC.

The CDR3 DNA sequence: TGCAGTGCCAAGATCTACAAGCTCGGGGTGGATGAGCAGTACTTC. This gives the protein CSAKIYKLGVDEQYF. The chain joins TRBV20-1 to TRBJ2-7; tentatively, D is TRBD2 (5 bases). The CDR3 consists of 15 residues. V dropped 6 bases and J dropped 7 bases, with 25 bases sitting between them. Looked up from germline, CDR1 is DFQATT and CDR2 is SNEGSKA (reference sequence).

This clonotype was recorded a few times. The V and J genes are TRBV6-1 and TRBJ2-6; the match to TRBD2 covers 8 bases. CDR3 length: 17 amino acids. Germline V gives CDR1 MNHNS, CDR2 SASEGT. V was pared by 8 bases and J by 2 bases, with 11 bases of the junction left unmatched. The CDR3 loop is CASCAFSGGPGANVLTF. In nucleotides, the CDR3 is TGTGCCAGCTGTGCCTTTTCGGGGGGGCCTGGGGCCAACGTCCTGACTTTC.

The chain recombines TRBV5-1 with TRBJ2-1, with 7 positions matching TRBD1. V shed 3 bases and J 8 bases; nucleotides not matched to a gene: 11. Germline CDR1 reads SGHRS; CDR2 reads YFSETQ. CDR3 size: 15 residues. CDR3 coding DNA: TGCGCCAGCAGCTCCGGAACGACAGGGCGCGATGAGCAGTTCTTC. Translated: CASSSGTTGRDEQFF.

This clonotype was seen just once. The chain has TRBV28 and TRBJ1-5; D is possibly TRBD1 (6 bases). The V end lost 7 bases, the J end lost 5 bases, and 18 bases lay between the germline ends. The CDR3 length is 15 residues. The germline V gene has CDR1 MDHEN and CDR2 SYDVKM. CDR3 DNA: TGTGCCAGCACCACAGGCGGACAGACTCATCAGCCCCAGCATTTT. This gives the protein CASTTGGQTHQPQHF.

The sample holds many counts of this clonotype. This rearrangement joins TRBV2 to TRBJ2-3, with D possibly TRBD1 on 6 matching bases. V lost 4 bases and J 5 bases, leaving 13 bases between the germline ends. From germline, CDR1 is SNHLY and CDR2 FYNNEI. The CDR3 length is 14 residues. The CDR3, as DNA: TGTGCCAGCAGTGTGGAACAGGGCAGAGATACGCAGTATTTT. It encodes CASSVEQGRDTQYF.

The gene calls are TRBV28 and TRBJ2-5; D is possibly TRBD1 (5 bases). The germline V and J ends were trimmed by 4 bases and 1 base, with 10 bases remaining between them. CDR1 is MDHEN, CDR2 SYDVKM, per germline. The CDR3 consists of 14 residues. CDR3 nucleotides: TGTGCCAGCAGTTCACAGGCGGCCCAAGAGACCCAGTACTTC. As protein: CASSSQAAQETQYF.

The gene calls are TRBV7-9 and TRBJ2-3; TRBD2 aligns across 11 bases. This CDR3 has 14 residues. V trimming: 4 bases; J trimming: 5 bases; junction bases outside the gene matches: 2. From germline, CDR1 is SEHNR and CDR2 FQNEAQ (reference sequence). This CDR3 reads CASSYGLAGDTQYF. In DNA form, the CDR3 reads TGTGCCAGCAGCTACGGACTAGCGGGAGATACGCAGTATTTT.